The source of this TCR beta chain is a study of OX40 agonist ivuxolimab in advanced cancers. About the study as a whole: Ivuxolimab was an agonistic, fully human IgG2 monoclonal antibody directed against OX40 (CD134), a costimulatory receptor. Prior anti-PD-1, anti-PD-L1 or anti-CTLA-4 therapy was permitted, and approximately 40% of dose-escalation patients had received checkpoint inhibitors. The dose-escalation cohort was over 70% male with a mean age of approximately 60 years, ranging from roughly 20 to 80. Peripheral TCRbeta sequencing was intended to test whether TCR sequence diversity was altered and clonal T-cell expansion was caused by ivuxolimab. Three dose-escalation patients achieved partial responses, one with hepatocellular carcinoma and two with cutaneous melanoma. Of the approximately 54 dose-escalation patients, hepatocellular carcinoma was present in some 19, melanoma in around 15, renal cell carcinoma in 9 and head and neck cancer in 9. The monotherapy dose-escalation portion (N ≈ 50 patients) of the phase I ivuxolimab trial is reported in the paper. Intravenous ivuxolimab was administered to patients every 2 weeks at six dose levels: 0.01, 0.1, 0.3, 1.5, 3 and 10 mg/kg. Results the study describes overall, beyond this receptor: At doses of 0.1 to 3.0 mg/kg, clonal expansion of both CD4+ and CD8+ blood T cells was observed from baseline to week 6. On average, CD8+ T cells showed more expanded clones than CD4+ T cells after ivuxolimab. In partial responders in the 0.1-3.0 mg/kg groups, normalized peripheral clonal expansion was found to be among the lowest, especially among CD8+ T cells. Low levels of normalized T-cell clonal expansion were also seen in some patients who did not respond. Which antigens the clonally expanded peripheral T cells were specific for was not determined.

The trial excluded patients who had a history of autoimmune disease or who were on systemic immunosuppression. Peripheral blood for TCR sequencing was collected from all dose cohorts at baseline, on cycle 4 day 1, and on cycle 7 day 1. The samples were drawn from a first-in-human, open-label, multicenter phase I dose-escalation trial of ivuxolimab. Adults with locally advanced or metastatic melanoma, renal cell carcinoma, hepatocellular carcinoma or head and neck squamous cell carcinoma were enrolled in the trial. Before TCR sequencing, CD4+ T cells and CD8+ T cells from peripheral blood were sorted into separate populations. About this clone itself: Its antigen is not yet known. Within one base of it there is no much larger clone, and no base qualities were kept.

Taken from the germline V gene, the CDR1 and CDR2 loops are SGHDT and YYEEEE. Germline trimming: 0 bases from V, 4 bases from J; junction bases outside gene matches: 10. From its cysteine to its phenylalanine, the CDR3 spans 16 amino acids. Just CDR3 DNA is preserved here, 48 bases in frame from base 1. To sequence the TCRbeta CDR3 region, genomic DNA was isolated from the sorted cells. The immunoSEQ Assay was used for sequencing of TCRbeta CDR3 regions. The table comes from immuneACCESS by way of TCRdb, which keeps in-frame sequences with V and J called. Part of the clones is missing from these tables; in studies checked, under half for an unresolved V gene and the rest for unknown reasons. This sample lists some 85,000 clones; over 75% were detected once. The top ten constitute 0.24% of the sample.

This specimen consisted of CD4+ or CD8+ T cells sorted from blood, obtained in a trial of the OX40 agonist ivuxolimab. The chain was built from TRBV5-6 and TRBJ2-7, and 7 junction bases match TRBD1. This clonotype originated in an adult with an advanced solid tumor such as melanoma, head and neck, liver or kidney cancer. The encoded CDR3 is CASSLDATGFGYEQYF. The sequenced DNA: TGTGCCAGCAGCTTGGACGCGACAGGGTTTGGGTACGAGCAGTACTTC.